A single sample is the source of the 21 T cell receptor beta chains below, sequenced in a study of cytomegalovirus exposure and HLA in healthy donors. Researchers ran the PCR with 60 Vbeta and 13 Jbeta primers. Assay used: immunoSEQ multiplex PCR; TCRdb lists only in-frame clones, some missing. The sample includes over 80,000 clones, just under 80% of them seen just once. Sequences were obtained from PBMCs. All receptors come from a middle-aged woman in good health and CMV-seronegative.

The J gene is TRBJ2-5, the V gene TRBV6-1; 9 bases align to TRBD1. Germline CDR1 MNHNS, CDR2 SASEGT. Unmatched junction bases numbered 9, after V lost 6 bases and J lost 10 bases. This CDR3 is 13 amino acids long. DNA of the CDR3: TGTGCCAGCAGATGGGACAGGGCCGGAGGCCAGTACTTC. Amino acid sequence: CASRWDRAGGQYF.

This sequence joins TRBV6-1 and TRBJ1-2, with TRBD1 matching 7 bases. The germline V gene encodes CDR1 MNHNS and CDR2 SASEGT. This CDR3 is built from 13 residues. With 1 base clipped from V and 8 bases from J, the junction kept 4 bases outside the gene matches. CDR3 residues: CASSEGTGQGYTF. The CDR3 DNA is TGTGCCAGCAGTGAAGGGACAGGACAAGGCTACACCTTC.

This rearrangement joins TRBV28 to TRBJ1-2, with D perhaps matching TRBD1 (6 bases). V shed 6 bases and J shed 6 bases, with 14 bases lying between them. Germline CDR1 reads MDHEN; CDR2 reads SYDVKM. This CDR3 is built from 13 residues. The CDR3 region is CASRLGGPNGYTF. In nucleotides, the CDR3 is TGTGCCAGCAGGCTGGGGGGGCCTAATGGCTACACCTTC.

The V call is TRBV7-7, the J call TRBJ2-5; TRBD1 matches 8 bases. This CDR3 comprises 15 residues. Trimming cost V 5 bases and J 4 bases; bases outside gene matches: 9. Germline CDR1 and CDR2: SSHAT and FNYEAQ (reference sequence). This CDR3 is CASSADRGSGETQYF. CDR3 in DNA: TGTGCCAGCAGCGCCGACAGGGGAAGCGGAGAGACCCAGTACTTC.

The J gene is TRBJ2-5, the V gene TRBV28; 7 bases line up with TRBD2. The trim removed 8 bases at V and 10 bases at J, leaving 10 bases unmatched. This CDR3 region has 12 residues. Germline V gives CDR1 MDHEN, CDR2 SYDVKM. CDR3 region: CASGREKAGQYF. The CDR3 DNA is TGTGCCAGCGGGCGGGAGAAGGCTGGCCAGTACTTC.

V usage is TRBV28 and J usage is TRBJ2-1; 8 bases line up with TRBD2. V shed 2 bases, J shed 0 bases, and the junction held 3 bases outside the gene matches. The CDR3 totals 16 residues. Germline CDR1 and CDR2: MDHEN and SYDVKM. CDR3 DNA: TGTGCCAGCAGTTTAATCAGCGGGGGCTCCTACAATGAGCAGTTCTTC. This translates into CASSLISGGSYNEQFF.

V and J are TRBV20-1 and TRBJ2-1; TRBD1 is a possible D gene (5 bases). This CDR3 is built from 10 residues. Trimming shortened V by 1 base and J by 10 bases, and 5 bases separated the two germline ends. Germline V lookup: CDR1 DFQATT, CDR2 SNEGSKA (reference sequence). The CDR3 nucleotides read TGCAGTGCTAGAGGGGGCGAGCAGTTCTTC. Protein product: CSARGGEQFF.

J is TRBJ2-5 and V is TRBV5-1; the D gene is possibly TRBD2 (6 bases). V lost 4 bases and J lost 1, with 11 bases in between. The CDR3 is 14 amino acids. Germline values: CDR1 SGHRS, CDR2 YFSETQ. The CDR3 nucleotides read TGCGCCAGCAGCGGCACGGGACTCCAAGAGACCCAGTACTTC. This sequence encodes CASSGTGLQETQYF.

The table lists this clone with a count of one. The rearrangement joins TRBV7-2 to TRBJ2-3; D is uncertain. The CDR3 has 13 residues. V lost 5 bases, J lost 4 bases, and 10 bases lay in between. CDR1 and CDR2 from the germline V gene are SGHTA and FQGNSA. The CDR3 nucleotides are TGTGCCAGCAGCCCGAGTTACCCAGATACGCAGTATTTT. Translated: CASSPSYPDTQYF.

The V and J genes are TRBV27 and TRBJ2-6, with no clear D. The V end was cut by 8 bases, the J end by 0 bases, with 14 bases between. In germline, CDR1 is MNHEY, CDR2 SMNVEV (reference sequence). The CDR3 length is 16 residues. In DNA form, the CDR3 reads TGTGCCAGCGGTCTCAACCAGTACTCTGGGGCCAACGTCCTGACTTTC. Protein: CASGLNQYSGANVLTF.

The rearrangement uses TRBV19 and TRBJ1-4, with unresolved D. CDR1 LNHDA and CDR2 SQIVND come from the germline V gene (reference sequence). The CDR3 contains 13 residues. V was shortened by 3 bases and J by 8 bases, with 10 bases between the two germline ends. CDR3 sequence (DNA): TGTGCCAGTAGTATGGCTCGGCGGGAAAAACTGTTTTTT. Protein: CASSMARREKLFF.

V usage is TRBV18 and J usage is TRBJ1-2, with 7 bases that match TRBD1. This CDR3 has 18 amino acids. Germline V CDR1 and CDR2: KGHSH, LQKENI. Germline trimming cut 2 bases from V and 2 bases from J; bases unmatched to any gene: 14. CDR3 residues: CASSPVGGNRGLNYGYTF. As DNA, the CDR3 is TGTGCCAGCTCACCAGTAGGAGGCAACAGGGGTCTGAACTATGGCTACACCTTC.

CDR3 DNA sequence: TGCGCCAGCAGCTTGGGGACAGGGGGCGCGTCTAATGAAAAACTGTTTTTT. Its translation is CASSLGTGGASNEKLFF. The chain employs TRBV5-1 and TRBJ1-4, with 11 bases fitting TRBD1. This CDR3 region has 17 residues. V lost 0 bases, J lost 3 bases, and 4 bases stayed unmatched. Germline CDR1 SGHRS, CDR2 YFSETQ.

This clone was counted a single time. The J gene is TRBJ1-2, the V gene TRBV28, with TRBD1 identical over 7 bases. Germline trimming cut 2 bases from V and 0 bases from J; bases unmatched to any gene: 3. CDR1 is MDHEN, CDR2 SYDVKM, per germline. This CDR3 contains 15 residues. The CDR3 nucleotides are TGTGCCAGCAGTTTAGACAGGGACCCTAACTATGGCTACACCTTC. Encoded protein: CASSLDRDPNYGYTF.

This clone was detected a few times. This sequence joins TRBV9 and TRBJ1-1; tentative D call: TRBD1 (5 bases). Germline V lookup: CDR1 SGDLS, CDR2 YYNGEE. The CDR3 spans 15 residues. Trimming removed 0 bases at V and 6 bases at J, with 15 bases between. The CDR3 is CASSVAGGGSAEAFF. CDR3 coding DNA: TGTGCCAGCAGCGTAGCGGGGGGGGGATCCGCTGAAGCTTTCTTT.

In its sample, this clone was seen once. No conserved phenylalanine or tryptophan ends this CDR3, so it is likely a read error. The V call is TRBV6-1, the J call TRBJ1-1, with a weak D call TRBD1 (6 bases). Trimming shortened V by 7 bases and J by 1 base, and 13 bases separated the two germline ends. The CDR3 length is 14 residues. Germline lookup yields CDR1 MNHNS and CDR2 SASEGT. The CDR3 sequence: CASKGDTPNTEAFL. CDR3 nucleotides: TGTGCCAGCAAGGGGGACACACCGAACACTGAAGCTTTCCTT.

The chain uses TRBV4-2 and TRBJ2-5; 7 bases match TRBD1. The CDR3 has 15 residues. The ends lost 3 bases at V and 5 bases at J; junction bases unmatched: 9. Germline V gene sequence: CDR1 LGHNA, CDR2 YNFKEQ. The DNA of the CDR3 is TGTGCCAGCAGCCACGGACAGGATCAACGGGAGACCCAGTACTTC. This sequence encodes CASSHGQDQRETQYF.

The chain is built from TRBV29-1 and TRBJ1-2; weak D call: TRBD1 (6 bases). Germline-derived CDR1 and CDR2 are SQVTM and ANQGSEA. The ends were cut back, 6 bases at V and 0 bases at J, with 11 bases in the middle. This CDR3 region has 13 residues. This CDR3 reads CSVGTLTNYGYTF. DNA for the CDR3: TGCAGCGTAGGGACACTTACTAACTATGGCTACACCTTC.

The sample holds one count of this clone. The rearrangement uses TRBV7-9 and TRBJ2-1; 16 bases fit TRBD2. V gave up 4 bases and J gave up 9 bases; unmatched junction bases: 9. This CDR3 region has 17 residues. In germline, CDR1 is SEHNR, CDR2 FQNEAQ (reference sequence). The CDR3 nucleotides read TGTGCCAGCAGCTCGGGACTAGCGGGAGGGTGGGGGAGTGAGCAGTTCTTC. Its translation: CASSSGLAGGWGSEQFF.

The chain is built from TRBV28 and TRBJ2-1; 8 nucleotides agree with TRBD2. The J segment lost 2 bases and the V segment lost 2 bases, leaving 8 bases of the junction unmatched. The germline gives CDR1 MDHEN, CDR2 SYDVKM. This CDR3 comprises 17 residues. CDR3 in DNA: TGTGCCAGCAGTTTACCTAGCGGGTATTCGGCCTACAATGAGCAGTTCTTC. Translated: CASSLPSGYSAYNEQFF.

This chain uses TRBV11-2 with TRBJ1-4; D is ambiguous. The CDR3 extends over 16 amino acids. The V and J ends lost 3 bases and 0 bases respectively, with 11 bases between them. Germline V lookup: CDR1 SGHAT, CDR2 FQNNGV. The CDR3 sequence: CASSLPPGATNEKLFF. CDR3 sequence (DNA): TGTGCCAGCAGCTTGCCGCCCGGGGCAACTAATGAAAAACTGTTTTTT. The variable domain in full, completed from reference TRBV11-2 and TRBJ1-4, reads EAGVAQSPRYKIIEKRQSVAFWCNPISGHATLYWYQQILGQGPKLLIQFQNNGVVDDSQLPKDRFSAERLKGVDSTLKIQPAKLEDSAVYLCASSLPPGATNEKLFFGSGTQLSVL.